This T cell receptor (beta chain) was found in a study of vaccination and CD4 T cells after COVID-19. As concerns this clonotype: Its antigen is unknown.

The CDR3 runs to 13 residues. The germline CDR1 and CDR2 sequences are MGHDK and SYGVNS. Trimming stripped 7 bases from V and 1 base from J, with 9 bases between. Sequence data for DNA of cultured CD4+ T cells were generated by the Oncomine TCR Beta short-read assay. Genomic DNA from cultured CD4+ T cells was extracted. Via MiXCR, TCRdb re-called the PCR reads, giving one row per CDR3 protein. The sample holds around 10,000 distinct CDR3 sequences; 30% to 50% are singletons and the top ten take about 22%. The treatment was: approximately 9-day PBMC culture with coronavirus spike peptide pools or control peptides (ViraFEST assay). Ahead of the COVID-19 pandemic (2011-2018), the CD4+ T cells of the unexposed donor were collected. In the ViraFEST assay, peptide-pool expansion preceded TCR sequencing of expanded clonotypes. Cells permitting, SARS-CoV-2 S/N and four cold-coronavirus spikes were tested on unexposed-donor CD4+ T cells.

This sequence joins TRBV25-1 and TRBJ2-3; maybe TRBD2 (5 bases). The sample consisted of CD4+ T cells from blood, cultured in vitro. The TCR sequence derives from a human donor in good health. This chain's CDR3 is CASIMEGTDTQYF. As DNA, the CDR3 is TGTGCCAGCATCATGGAGGGCACAGATACGCAGTATTTT.